The 22 T cell receptor beta chains in this list originate from one sample, sequenced in a study of shared clonotypes between healthy human individuals (dated by TCRdb to the early 2020s). Receptors were amplified or captured by the immunoSEQ multiplex PCR assay. The clones in this table, taken by TCRdb from immuneACCESS, are in-frame only. Not every clone is retained; where verified, under half of the shortfall comes from an unresolved V gene, and the cause of the rest is unknown. The sample table lists under 650,000 clones, about 96% of them with a count of one. The ten largest clones add up to approximately 0.062% of the sample. Source material: naive CD4+ T cells sorted from blood. The cell subset or site label, as the study defines it: CD45RA+ positively selected. The source of these receptors is a woman aged 25-40 years in good health.

This clone was recorded once. The V gene is TRBV5-8, the J gene TRBJ2-3; D not certain. Germline V lookup: CDR1 SGHTS, CDR2 YDEGEE. The CDR3 has 14 residues. The V end lost 2 bases, the J end lost 4 bases, and 11 bases lay between the germline ends. DNA of the CDR3: TGTGCCAGCAGCTTCGGGCTAGGCTCAGATACGCAGTATTTT. Its translation is CASSFGLGSDTQYF. Variable domain in full (rest from reference TRBV5-8 and TRBJ2-3): EAGVTQSPTHLIKTRGQQATLRCSPISGHTSVYWYQQALGLGLQFLLWYDEGEERNRGNFPPRFSGRQFPNYSSELNVNALELEDSALYLCASSFGLGSDTQYFGPGTRLTVL.

The rearrangement joins TRBV28 to TRBJ2-2; D gene uncertain. Germline loops: CDR1 MDHEN, CDR2 SYDVKM. V was shortened by 6 bases and J by 5 bases, with 13 bases between the two germline ends. The CDR3 loop spans 14 amino acids. The CDR3 region has the DNA TGTGCCAGCAGGACCCCACTGCCGACCGGGGAGCTGTTTTTT. Amino acid sequence: CASRTPLPTGELFF.

This clone showed up just once. In nucleotides, the CDR3 is TGTGCCAGCAGCGTAGGGCAGCCCACAGATACGCAGTATTTT. This gives the protein CASSVGQPTDTQYF. The chain has TRBV9 and TRBJ2-3; D is ambiguous. Germline V gene lookup returns CDR1 SGDLS and CDR2 YYNGEE. CDR3 length equals 14 residues. Trimming removed 0 bases from V and 2 bases from J, with 7 bases in between.

A single count supports this clone. The CDR3 DNA reads TGTGCCAGCAGCAAAGTGCGGGGAGTGGGGCCGGAGACCCAGTACTTC. Its translation is CASSKVRGVGPETQYF. The chain is built from TRBV21-1 and TRBJ2-5; the DNA was not compared with TRBD2, the D call given in the table. TRBV21-1 is shown as a pseudogene. The CDR3 extends over 16 amino acids.

A word on this clone: The sample holds other DNA sequences that translate to the same CDR3. The rearrangement links TRBV28 to TRBJ1-4; D gene ambiguous. V shed 4 bases and J shed 8 bases, with 2 bases lying between them. The CDR3 has 10 residues. The germline V gene has CDR1 MDHEN and CDR2 SYDVKM. CDR3 loop: CASSSEKLFF. DNA of the CDR3: TGTGCCAGCAGTTCGGAAAAACTGTTTTTT.

V gene TRBV28 combines with J gene TRBJ2-5; TRBD2 is a possible D gene (6 bases). Germline values: CDR1 MDHEN, CDR2 SYDVKM. The CDR3 runs 14 residues. With 5 bases removed from V and 5 bases from J, the gap between germline ends came to 15 bases. This chain's CDR3 is CASSPSGLRETQYF. The CDR3 nucleotides read TGTGCCAGCAGTCCATCCGGACTAAGGGAGACCCAGTACTTC.

V and J are TRBV7-7 and TRBJ2-5; no clear D gene. The CDR3 is 16 amino acids. V was trimmed by 1 base and J by 5 bases, leaving 17 bases between them. CDR1 and CDR2 from the germline V gene are SSHAT and FNYEAQ (reference sequence). The CDR3 loop is CASSLGNSNAGETQYF. The CDR3 nucleotides are TGTGCCAGCAGCTTAGGGAACTCCAACGCCGGGGAGACCCAGTACTTC.

This chain links TRBV28 with TRBJ2-7; 12 nucleotides align to TRBD2. Per germline, CDR1 MDHEN and CDR2 SYDVKM. V gave up 5 bases and J gave up 2 bases; unmatched junction bases: 7. There are 16 residues in the CDR3. The CDR3: CASSPTSGRLPYEQYF. CDR3 DNA sequence: TGTGCCAGCAGTCCGACTAGCGGGAGACTACCCTACGAGCAGTACTTC.

The rearrangement uses TRBV2 and TRBJ1-1; 8 bases map to TRBD1. The CDR3 runs to 15 residues. The V and J ends lost 2 bases and 3 bases, in that order; junction bases with no gene match: 5. The germline V gene encodes CDR1 SNHLY and CDR2 FYNNEI. CDR3 amino acids: CASSEQGAGDTEAFF. DNA of the CDR3: TGTGCCAGCAGTGAACAGGGGGCTGGGGACACTGAAGCTTTCTTT.

CDR3 in amino acids: CASSQSGSGKETQYF. The CDR3 coding sequence is TGTGCCAGCAGTCAAAGCGGGAGTGGAAAAGAGACCCAGTACTTC. This chain uses TRBV28 with TRBJ2-5, with TRBD2 matching 8 bases. CDR1 and CDR2 (germline): MDHEN, SYDVKM. The J segment lost 3 bases and the V segment lost 5 bases, leaving 8 bases of the junction unmatched. The CDR3 contains 15 residues.

The chain uses TRBV11-1 and TRBJ1-1; D is uncertain. CDR1 and CDR2 from the germline V gene are SGHAT and FQDESV (reference sequence). Trimming stripped 1 base from V and 2 bases from J, with 8 bases between. This CDR3 comprises 14 residues. This CDR3 reads CASSLGAANTEAFF. CDR3 nucleotide sequence: TGTGCCAGCAGCTTAGGGGCAGCCAACACTGAAGCTTTCTTT.

The CDR3 region is CASSPGGMDQPQHF. The CDR3 region has the DNA TGTGCCAGCAGTCCAGGAGGTATGGATCAGCCCCAGCATTTT. This chain links TRBV6-6 with TRBJ1-5; unclear D gene. Germline CDR1 reads MNHNY; CDR2 reads SVGAGI (reference sequence). The V gene lost 5 bases and the J gene lost 5 bases, with 13 bases spanning the gap. The CDR3 has 14 amino acids.

J is TRBJ2-7 and V is TRBV2; TRBD2 aligns across 12 bases. J was trimmed by 5 bases and V by 6 bases; bases with no gene match: 8. This CDR3 region has 15 residues. Germline assignment: CDR1 SNHLY and CDR2 FYNNEI. The CDR3 sequence: CASRATSGRFNEQYF. The CDR3, as DNA: TGTGCCAGCAGGGCTACTAGCGGGAGGTTTAACGAGCAGTACTTC. Supplemented by reference TRBV2 and TRBJ2-7, the full variable domain reads EPEVTQTPSHQVTQMGQEVILRCVPISNHLYFYWYRQILGQKVEFLVSFYNNEISEKSEIFDDQFSVERPDGSNFTLKIRSTKLEDSAMYFCASRATSGRFNEQYFGPGTRLTVT.

The count of this clone is one. The chain joins TRBV6-5 to TRBJ2-2; TRBD2 might be the D (5 bases). V dropped 4 bases and J dropped 4 bases, with 10 bases sitting between them. Germline loops: CDR1 MNHEY, CDR2 SVGAGI. This CDR3 is built from 14 residues. CDR3 protein: CASSSRGGTGELFF. The CDR3 nucleotides read TGTGCCAGCAGTTCCCGCGGAGGCACCGGGGAGCTGTTTTTT.

The chain combines TRBV28 with TRBJ1-2, with D unresolved. The CDR3 sequence is 12 residues long. Trimming pared 6 bases from V and 3 bases from J, leaving 8 bases between. CDR1 is MDHEN and CDR2 is SYDVKM in the germline V gene. The CDR3 is CASRGFDYGYTF. CDR3 in DNA: TGTGCCAGCAGGGGCTTTGACTATGGCTACACCTTC.

V is TRBV10-2 and J is TRBJ2-1, with TRBD2 identical over 16 bases. CDR3 length: 21 residues. Germline V lookup: CDR1 WSHSY, CDR2 SAAADI. The V gene end was trimmed by 5 bases and the J gene end by 4 bases; junction bases not matched to a gene: 17. The CDR3 coding sequence is TGCGCCAGCAGTCAGGGGCGGCCGGGACTAGCGGGAGGGCCAGATTACAATGAGCAGTTCTTC. This gives the protein CASSQGRPGLAGGPDYNEQFF.

The chain joins TRBV5-1 to TRBJ2-3, with D maybe TRBD1 (6 bases). Germline-derived CDR1 and CDR2 are SGHRS and YFSETQ. The CDR3 covers 16 residues. V was cut by 4 bases and J by 1 base, with 16 bases left in between. The CDR3 loop reads CASSIRQDAGTDTQYF. CDR3 sequence (DNA): TGCGCCAGCAGCATAAGACAGGACGCCGGCACAGATACGCAGTATTTT.

The chain links TRBV4-1 to TRBJ2-7, with TRBD1 matching over 8 bases. Unmatched junction bases numbered 8, after V lost 1 base and J lost 3 bases. CDR1 is MGHRA, CDR2 YSYEKL, per germline. This CDR3 is 16 amino acids long. The CDR3 DNA is TGCGCCAGCAGCCAAGGTTATCGGACAGGGATCTACGAGCAGTACTTC. Its protein product is CASSQGYRTGIYEQYF.

The V gene is TRBV18, the J gene TRBJ1-1, with a tentative D call TRBD1 (5 bases). The V gene lost 5 bases and the J gene lost 1 base, with 8 bases spanning the gap. CDR3 size: 13 residues. The V gene's germline CDR1 is KGHSH and CDR2 LQKENI. DNA for the CDR3: TGTGCCAGCTCAACGGACAAGAACACTGAAGCTTTCTTT. Its protein is CASSTDKNTEAFF.

The chain recombines TRBV28 with TRBJ1-4; D perhaps matches TRBD1 (5 bases). Germline lookup yields CDR1 MDHEN and CDR2 SYDVKM. This CDR3 is 12 amino acids long. V shed 8 bases and J shed 15 bases, with 19 bases lying between them. The DNA for the CDR3 is TGTGCCAGCGCAGGGATTAATGAAGGGGTGTTTTTT. This encodes CASAGINEGVFF.

The chain uses TRBV5-1 and TRBJ2-1, with D perhaps TRBD2 (5 bases). V gave up 0 bases and J gave up 9 bases, with 16 bases separating them. CDR1 and CDR2 from the germline V gene are SGHRS and YFSETQ. The length of the CDR3 is 15 residues. The CDR3 coding sequence is TGCGCCAGCAGCTTGGCCAGCACCCTTGGAGGTGAGCAGTTCTTC. Translating gives CASSLASTLGGEQFF.

The V call is TRBV6-6, the J call TRBJ1-6; D remains unclear. The CDR3 runs to 15 residues. The germline V gene encodes CDR1 MNHNY and CDR2 SVGAGI (reference sequence). V was pared by 8 bases and J by 1 base, with 12 bases between. CDR3 sequence: CASCLEWSYNSPLHF. DNA of the CDR3: TGTGCCAGCTGCCTCGAGTGGTCCTATAATTCACCCCTCCACTTT.